Shown below are 15 T cell receptor beta chains from a single sample sequenced in a study of identical twins. TCRdb re-derived calls from the 5' RACE reads in MiXCR, one entry per CDR3 protein. The sample carries 1.5 million to 2 million distinct CDR3 sequences, 25% to 35% recorded once. The source material was cord blood. These TCRs come from a newborn girl in good health.

The V gene is TRBV10-3, the J gene TRBJ1-5; a possible D gene is TRBD1 (5 bases). V was cut by 2 bases and J by 0 bases, with 11 bases left in between. This CDR3 region has 16 residues. CDR1 and CDR2 from the germline V gene are ENHRY and SYGVKD. Here the CDR3 reads CAISEESGASNQPQHF. The DNA for the CDR3 is TGTGCCATCAGTGAGGAGTCCGGGGCTAGCAATCAGCCCCAGCATTTT.

This clonotype was observed many times. The chain couples TRBV20-1 to TRBJ1-2; TRBD1 agrees at 7 bases. The CDR3 has 14 residues. The germline gives CDR1 DFQATT, CDR2 SNEGSKA (reference sequence). J gave up 2 bases and V 0 bases, and 3 bases lay outside the gene matches. The CDR3 DNA reads TGCAGTGCTAGAGATACAGGGGCCAACTATGGCTACACCTTC. It specifies CSARDTGANYGYTF.

This clonotype was seen a handful of times. The chain joins TRBV11-1 to TRBJ2-1; D possibly corresponds to TRBD2 (6 bases). The CDR3 consists of 12 residues. Trimming left V 5 bases short and J 9 bases short, with 11 bases between. Germline CDR1 SGHAT, CDR2 FQDESV (reference sequence). Written as DNA, the CDR3 is TGTGCCAGCAGCGCTTCGCGGGGTGAGCAGTTCTTC. This codes for CASSASRGEQFF.

This clonotype was recorded a few times. This chain joins TRBV28 and TRBJ1-5; D is undetermined. Trimming cost V 7 bases and J 4 bases, with 14 bases left between them. Germline lookup yields CDR1 MDHEN and CDR2 SYDVKM. The CDR3 length is 14 residues. The CDR3 reads CASNSGIRNQPQHF. The CDR3 bases are TGTGCCAGCAATTCGGGGATTCGGAATCAGCCCCAGCATTTT.

V gene TRBV25-1 combines with J gene TRBJ2-1; TRBD2 agrees at 8 bases. Germline trimming cut 1 base from V and 3 bases from J; bases unmatched to any gene: 5. CDR1 is MGHDK, CDR2 SYGVNS, per germline. The CDR3 has 16 residues. CDR3 bases: TGTGCCAGCAGTGAATCGGGCGGGGGGCTCTACAATGAGCAGTTCTTC. Translation gives CASSESGGGLYNEQFF.

The rearrangement joins TRBV6-1 to TRBJ1-2; D is possibly TRBD1 (5 bases). The CDR3 covers 13 residues. Trimming removed 4 bases from V and 3 bases from J, with 9 bases in between. Germline lookup yields CDR1 MNHNS and CDR2 SASEGT. DNA for the CDR3: TGTGCCAGCAGTGCCGACAGCTACTATGGCTACACCTTC. This sequence encodes CASSADSYYGYTF.

This clonotype was found a few times. This chain joins TRBV27 and TRBJ1-2; TRBD1 agrees at 7 bases. Germline V gives CDR1 MNHEY, CDR2 SMNVEV (reference sequence). The CDR3 has 13 amino acids. V lost 6 bases, J lost 5 bases, and 6 bases stayed unmatched. The CDR3 DNA reads TGTGCCAGCAGGGTAAAGGGGGCATATGGCTACACCTTC. Translating gives CASRVKGAYGYTF.

This chain links TRBV11-2 with TRBJ2-3, with a weak D call TRBD2 (5 bases). Trimming removed 1 base from V and 4 bases from J, with 18 bases in between. Germline CDR1 and CDR2: SGHAT and FQNNGV. This CDR3 comprises 17 residues. The CDR3 bases are TGTGCCAGCAGCTTAGTGCAACGGAGGAGGTTCGCAGATACGCAGTATTTT. This encodes CASSLVQRRRFADTQYF.

This clonotype was observed a few times. The chain combines TRBV5-1 with TRBJ1-1, with a tentative D call TRBD1 (6 bases). Trimming removed 0 bases at V and 3 bases at J, with 9 bases between. Germline assignment: CDR1 SGHRS and CDR2 YFSETQ. CDR3 size: 14 residues. CDR3 loop: CASSLGQAYTEAFF. Written as DNA, the CDR3 is TGCGCCAGCAGCTTGGGACAGGCTTACACTGAAGCTTTCTTT. Based on the CDR3 plus reference TRBV5-1 and TRBJ1-1, the full variable domain is KAGVTQTPRYLIKTRGQQVTLSCSPISGHRSVSWYQQTPGQGLQFLFEYFSETQRNKGNFPGRFSGRQFSNSRSEMNVSTLELGDSALYLCASSLGQAYTEAFFGQGTRLTVV.

This clonotype turned up a few times. The chain is built from TRBV5-1 and TRBJ1-2, with D tentatively TRBD1 (6 bases). The CDR3 runs to 15 residues. V was shortened by 2 bases and J by 5 bases, with 16 bases between the two germline ends. Germline V gene data show CDR1 as SGHRS and CDR2 as YFSETQ. This CDR3 reads CASSFTPDSPYGYTF. The CDR3 DNA reads as TGCGCCAGCAGCTTCACCCCGGACAGTCCTTATGGCTACACCTTC. The full variable domain, its missing parts supplied by reference TRBV5-1 and TRBJ1-2, is KAGVTQTPRYLIKTRGQQVTLSCSPISGHRSVSWYQQTPGQGLQFLFEYFSETQRNKGNFPGRFSGRQFSNSRSEMNVSTLELGDSALYLCASSFTPDSPYGYTFGSGTRLTVV.

The V and J genes are TRBV29-1 and TRBJ2-5, with D possibly being TRBD1 or TRBD2 (6 bases each). The CDR3 covers 12 residues. The V gene lost 4 bases and the J gene lost 10 bases, with 16 bases spanning the gap. CDR1 is SQVTM, CDR2 ANQGSEA, per germline. CDR3 sequence: CSVALRGGIQYF. Written as DNA, the CDR3 is TGCAGCGTTGCCCTCCGAGGGGGGATCCAGTACTTC.

The sample holds a few counts of this clonotype. This chain uses TRBV7-2 with TRBJ2-7, with D perhaps matching TRBD2 (6 bases). The V and J ends lost 8 bases and 3 bases respectively, with 14 bases between them. The CDR3 covers 13 residues. CDR1 is SGHTA, CDR2 FQGNSA, per germline. As DNA, the CDR3 is TGTGCCAGCGCTTTGGCGGGGTTCTACGAGCAGTACTTC. It codes for CASALAGFYEQYF.

This clonotype was recorded a few times. The chain joins TRBV7-6 to TRBJ2-3; TRBD2 matches at 10 bases. The CDR3 is 17 residues long. Trimming removed 1 base from V and 7 bases from J; junction bases left unmatched: 11. Per the germline V gene, CDR1 is SGHVS and CDR2 is FNYEAQ. The CDR3 loop is CASSLEGRGLARYTQYF. In DNA, the CDR3 is TGTGCCAGCAGCTTAGAAGGGAGGGGACTAGCGAGGTATACGCAGTATTTT. The entire variable domain, with the rest obtained from reference TRBV7-6 and TRBJ2-3, is as follows: GAGVSQSPRYKVTKRGQDVALRCDPISGHVSLYWYRQALGQGPEFLTYFNYEAQQDKSGLPNDRFSAERPEGSISTLTIQRTEQRDSAMYRCASSLEGRGLARYTQYFGPGTRLTVL.

This clonotype was counted at least ten times. J is TRBJ2-5 and V is TRBV29-1; TRBD2 matches at 7 bases. Germline assignment: CDR1 SQVTM and CDR2 ANQGSEA. With V trimmed by 1 base and J by 3 bases, 11 bases remained unmatched. The CDR3 sequence is 16 residues long. This chain's CDR3 is CSVEVGFSSGEETQYF. In nucleotides, the CDR3 is TGCAGCGTTGAAGTGGGTTTTTCTAGCGGAGAAGAGACCCAGTACTTC.

V gene TRBV20-1 combines with J gene TRBJ2-7; 9 bases agree with TRBD2. The CDR3 length is 16 residues. After removal of 2 bases from V and 5 bases from J, the junction contained 13 bases not matched to a gene. Germline values: CDR1 DFQATT, CDR2 SNEGSKA (reference sequence). This CDR3 reads CSARTSGPLGPHEQYF. CDR3 in DNA: TGCAGTGCTAGAACTAGCGGGCCTTTAGGGCCCCACGAGCAGTACTTC.